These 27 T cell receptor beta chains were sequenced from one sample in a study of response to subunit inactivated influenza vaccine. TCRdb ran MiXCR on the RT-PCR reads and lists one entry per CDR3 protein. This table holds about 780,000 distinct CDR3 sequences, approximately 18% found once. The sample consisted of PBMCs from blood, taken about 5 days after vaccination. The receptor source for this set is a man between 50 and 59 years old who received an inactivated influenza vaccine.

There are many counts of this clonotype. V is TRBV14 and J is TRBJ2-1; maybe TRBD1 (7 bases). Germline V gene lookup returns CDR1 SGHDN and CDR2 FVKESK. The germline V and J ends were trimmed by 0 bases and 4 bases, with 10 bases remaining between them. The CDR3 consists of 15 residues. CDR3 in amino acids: CASSQDSGGYNEQFF. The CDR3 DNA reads TGTGCCAGCAGCCAAGATTCAGGGGGGTACAATGAGCAGTTCTTC.

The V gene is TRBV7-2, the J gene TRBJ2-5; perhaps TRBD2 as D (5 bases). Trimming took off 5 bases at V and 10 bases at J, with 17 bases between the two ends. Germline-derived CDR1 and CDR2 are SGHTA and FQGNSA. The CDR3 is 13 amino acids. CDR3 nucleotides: TGTGCCAGCAGCCGAGACTATATTCCCTACCAGTACTTC. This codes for CASSRDYIPYQYF. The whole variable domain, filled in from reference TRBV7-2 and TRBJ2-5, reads GAGVSQSPSNKVTEKGKDVELRCDPISGHTALYWYRQSLGQGLEFLIYFQGNSAPDKSGLPSDRFSAERTGGSVSTLTIQRTQQEDSAVYLCASSRDYIPYQYFGPGTRLLVL.

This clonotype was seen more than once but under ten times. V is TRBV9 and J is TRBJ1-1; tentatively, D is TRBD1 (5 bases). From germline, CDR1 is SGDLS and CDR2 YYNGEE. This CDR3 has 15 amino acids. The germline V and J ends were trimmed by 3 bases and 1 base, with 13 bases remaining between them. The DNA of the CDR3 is TGTGCCAGCAGCGCCGGGACCCTAGCGAACACTGAAGCTTTCTTT. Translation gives CASSAGTLANTEAFF. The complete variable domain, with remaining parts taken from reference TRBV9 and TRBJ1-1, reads DSGVTQTPKHLITATGQRVTLRCSPRSGDLSVYWYQQSLDQGLQFLIQYYNGEERAKGNILERFSAQQFPDLHSELNLSSLELGDSALYFCASSAGTLANTEAFFGQGTRLTVV.

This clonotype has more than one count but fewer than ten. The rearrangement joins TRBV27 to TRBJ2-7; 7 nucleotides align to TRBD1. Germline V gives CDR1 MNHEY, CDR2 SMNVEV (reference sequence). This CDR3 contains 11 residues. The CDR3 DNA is TGTGTAGCCGGGACAGTCTACGAGCAGTACTTC. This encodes CVAGTVYEQYF.

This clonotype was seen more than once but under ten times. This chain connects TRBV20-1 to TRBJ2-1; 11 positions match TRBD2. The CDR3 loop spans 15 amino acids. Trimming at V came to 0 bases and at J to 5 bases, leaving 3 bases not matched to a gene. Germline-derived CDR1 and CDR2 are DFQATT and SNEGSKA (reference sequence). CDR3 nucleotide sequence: TGCAGTGCTAGAGATAGCGGGGGGGCCAACAATGAGCAGTTCTTC. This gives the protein CSARDSGGANNEQFF.

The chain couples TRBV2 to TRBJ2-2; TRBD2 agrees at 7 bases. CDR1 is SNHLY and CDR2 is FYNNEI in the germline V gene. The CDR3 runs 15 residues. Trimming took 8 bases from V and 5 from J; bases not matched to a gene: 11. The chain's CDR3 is CASGRESLLTGELFF. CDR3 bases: TGTGCCAGCGGGCGGGAGAGTTTGTTGACCGGGGAGCTGTTTTTT. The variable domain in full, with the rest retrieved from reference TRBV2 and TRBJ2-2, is EPEVTQTPSHQVTQMGQEVILRCVPISNHLYFYWYRQILGQKVEFLVSFYNNEISEKSEIFDDQFSVERPDGSNFTLKIRSTKLEDSAMYFCASGRESLLTGELFFGEGSRLTVL.

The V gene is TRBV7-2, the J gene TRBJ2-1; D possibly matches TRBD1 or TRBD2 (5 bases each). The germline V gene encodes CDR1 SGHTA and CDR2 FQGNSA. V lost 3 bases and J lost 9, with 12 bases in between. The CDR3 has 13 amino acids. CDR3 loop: CASSFLGASEQFF. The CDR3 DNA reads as TGTGCCAGCAGCTTCCTCGGGGCCTCTGAGCAGTTCTTC.

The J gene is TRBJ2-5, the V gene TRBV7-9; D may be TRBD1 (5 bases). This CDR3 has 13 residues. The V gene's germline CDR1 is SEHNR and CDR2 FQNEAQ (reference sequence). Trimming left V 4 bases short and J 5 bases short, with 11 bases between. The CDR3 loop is CASSSWGDETQYF. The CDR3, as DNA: TGTGCCAGCAGCTCCTGGGGCGATGAGACCCAGTACTTC.

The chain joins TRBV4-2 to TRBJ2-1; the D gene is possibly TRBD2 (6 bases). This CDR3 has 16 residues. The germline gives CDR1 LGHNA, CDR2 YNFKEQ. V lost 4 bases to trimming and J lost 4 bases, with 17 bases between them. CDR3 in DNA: TGTGCCAGCAGCCTCCCGAGGGGAGGAGTATACAATGAGCAGTTCTTC. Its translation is CASSLPRGGVYNEQFF.

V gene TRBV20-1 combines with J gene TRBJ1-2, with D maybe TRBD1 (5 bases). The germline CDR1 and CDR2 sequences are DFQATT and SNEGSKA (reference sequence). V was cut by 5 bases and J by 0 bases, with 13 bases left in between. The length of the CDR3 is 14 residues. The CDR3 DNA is TGCAGTGCTCGTGCAGGGTCCGCTAACTATGGCTACACCTTC. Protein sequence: CSARAGSANYGYTF.

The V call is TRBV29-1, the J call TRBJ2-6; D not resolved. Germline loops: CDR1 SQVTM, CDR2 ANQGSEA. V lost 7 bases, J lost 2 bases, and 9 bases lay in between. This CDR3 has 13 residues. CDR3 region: CSGVQAGANVLTF. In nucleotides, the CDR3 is TGCAGCGGTGTTCAGGCTGGGGCCAACGTCCTGACTTTC.

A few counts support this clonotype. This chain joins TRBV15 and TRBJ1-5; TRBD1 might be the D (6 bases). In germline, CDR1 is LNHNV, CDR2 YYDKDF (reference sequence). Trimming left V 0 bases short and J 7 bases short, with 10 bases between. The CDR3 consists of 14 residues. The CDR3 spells CATSRDPGAQPQHF. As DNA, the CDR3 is TGTGCCACCAGCAGAGATCCGGGGGCCCAGCCCCAGCATTTT. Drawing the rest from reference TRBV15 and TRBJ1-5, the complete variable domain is DAMVIQNPRYQVTQFGKPVTLSCSQTLNHNVMYWYQQKSSQAPKLLFHYYDKDFNNEADTPDNFQSRRPNTSFCFLDIRSPGLGDTAMYLCATSRDPGAQPQHFGDGTRLSIL.

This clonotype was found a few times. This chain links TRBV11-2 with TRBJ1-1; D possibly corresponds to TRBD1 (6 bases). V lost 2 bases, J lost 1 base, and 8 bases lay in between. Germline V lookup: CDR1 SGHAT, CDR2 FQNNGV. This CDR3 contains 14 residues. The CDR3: CASSLTDRNTEAFF. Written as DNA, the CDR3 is TGTGCCAGCAGCTTAACGGACAGGAACACTGAAGCTTTCTTT.

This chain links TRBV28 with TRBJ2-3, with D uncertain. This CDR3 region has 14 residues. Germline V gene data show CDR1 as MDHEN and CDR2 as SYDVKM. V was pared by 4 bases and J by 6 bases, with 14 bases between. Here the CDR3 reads CASSSPGLPDTQYF. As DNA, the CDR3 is TGTGCCAGCAGTTCGCCCGGGCTTCCGGATACGCAGTATTTT.

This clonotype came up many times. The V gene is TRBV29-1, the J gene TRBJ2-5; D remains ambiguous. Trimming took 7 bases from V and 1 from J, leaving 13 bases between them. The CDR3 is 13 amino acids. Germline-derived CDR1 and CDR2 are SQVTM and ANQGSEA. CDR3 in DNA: TGCAGCGCCTCGGGCCCTTCCCAAGAGACCCAGTACTTC. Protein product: CSASGPSQETQYF.

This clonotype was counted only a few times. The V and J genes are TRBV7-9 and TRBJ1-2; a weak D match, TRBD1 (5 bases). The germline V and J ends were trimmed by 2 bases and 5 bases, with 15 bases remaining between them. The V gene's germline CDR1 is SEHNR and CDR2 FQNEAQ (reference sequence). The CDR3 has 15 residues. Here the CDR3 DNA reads TGTGCCAGCAGCTTATTGAGACAGACCGAGTATGGCTACACCTTC. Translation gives CASSLLRQTEYGYTF. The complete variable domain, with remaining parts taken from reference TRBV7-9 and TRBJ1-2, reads DTGVSQNPRHKITKRGQNVTFRCDPISEHNRLYWYRQTLGQGPEFLTYFQNEAQLEKSRLLSDRFSAERPKGSFSTLEIQRTEQGDSAMYLCASSLLRQTEYGYTFGSGTRLTVV.

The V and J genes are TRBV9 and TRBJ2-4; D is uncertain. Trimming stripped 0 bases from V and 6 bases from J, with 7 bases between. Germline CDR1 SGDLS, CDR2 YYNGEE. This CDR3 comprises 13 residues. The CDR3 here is CASSVEVGNIQYF. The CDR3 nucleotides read TGTGCCAGCAGCGTAGAGGTTGGAAACATTCAGTACTTC.

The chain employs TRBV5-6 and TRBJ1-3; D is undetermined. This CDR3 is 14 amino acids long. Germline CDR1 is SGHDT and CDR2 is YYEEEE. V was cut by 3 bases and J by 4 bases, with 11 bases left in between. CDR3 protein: CASSSGPKGNTIYF. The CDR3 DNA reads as TGTGCCAGCAGCTCAGGTCCGAAGGGAAACACCATATATTTT.

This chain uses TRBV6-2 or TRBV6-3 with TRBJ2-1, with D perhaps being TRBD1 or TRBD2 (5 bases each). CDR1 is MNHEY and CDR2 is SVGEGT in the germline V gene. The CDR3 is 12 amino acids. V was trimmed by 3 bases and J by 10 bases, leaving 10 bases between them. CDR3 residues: CASSYRGPEQFF. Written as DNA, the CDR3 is TGTGCCAGCAGTTATAGGGGACCCGAGCAGTTCTTC.

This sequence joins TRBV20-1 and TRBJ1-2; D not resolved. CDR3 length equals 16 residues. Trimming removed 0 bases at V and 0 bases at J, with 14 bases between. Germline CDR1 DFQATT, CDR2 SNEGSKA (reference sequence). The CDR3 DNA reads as TGCAGTGCTAGAGATTGGCGGGCAGCTGCTAACTATGGCTACACCTTC. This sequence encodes CSARDWRAAANYGYTF.

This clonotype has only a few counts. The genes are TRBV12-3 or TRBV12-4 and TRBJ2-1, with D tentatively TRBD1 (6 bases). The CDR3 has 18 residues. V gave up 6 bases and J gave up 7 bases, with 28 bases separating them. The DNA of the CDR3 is TGTGCCAGCAGCTCTCCGCGCCACAGGGTCTCCAGTCTGAATGAGCAGTTCTTC. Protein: CASSSPRHRVSSLNEQFF.

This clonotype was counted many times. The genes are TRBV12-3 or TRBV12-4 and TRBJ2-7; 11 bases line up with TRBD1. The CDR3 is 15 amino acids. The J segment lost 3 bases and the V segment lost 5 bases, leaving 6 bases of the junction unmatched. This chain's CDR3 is CASSSTGTGGYEQYF. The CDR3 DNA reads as TGTGCCAGCAGTAGCACCGGGACAGGGGGCTACGAGCAGTACTTC.

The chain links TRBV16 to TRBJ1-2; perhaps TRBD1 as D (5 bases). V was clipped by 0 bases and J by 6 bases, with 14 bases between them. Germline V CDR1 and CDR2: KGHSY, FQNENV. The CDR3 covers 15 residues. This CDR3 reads CASSQSQQGGHGYTF. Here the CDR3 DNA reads TGTGCCAGCAGCCAATCGCAGCAGGGAGGTCATGGCTACACCTTC.

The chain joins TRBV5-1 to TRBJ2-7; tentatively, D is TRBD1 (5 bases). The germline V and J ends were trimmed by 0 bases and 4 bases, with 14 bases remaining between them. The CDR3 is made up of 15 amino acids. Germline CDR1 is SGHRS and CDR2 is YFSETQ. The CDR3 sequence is CASSLEDRPSYEQYF. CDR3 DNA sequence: TGCGCCAGCAGCTTGGAAGACAGACCTTCTTACGAGCAGTACTTC. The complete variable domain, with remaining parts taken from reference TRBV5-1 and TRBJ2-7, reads KAGVTQTPRYLIKTRGQQVTLSCSPISGHRSVSWYQQTPGQGLQFLFEYFSETQRNKGNFPGRFSGRQFSNSRSEMNVSTLELGDSALYLCASSLEDRPSYEQYFGPGTRLTVT.

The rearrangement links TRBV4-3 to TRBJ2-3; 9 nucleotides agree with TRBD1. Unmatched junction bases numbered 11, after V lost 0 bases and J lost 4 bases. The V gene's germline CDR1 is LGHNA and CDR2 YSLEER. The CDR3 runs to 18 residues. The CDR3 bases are TGCGCCAGCAGCCAAGATTGGGACTCCGGGACAGGGCCAGATACGCAGTATTTT. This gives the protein CASSQDWDSGTGPDTQYF.

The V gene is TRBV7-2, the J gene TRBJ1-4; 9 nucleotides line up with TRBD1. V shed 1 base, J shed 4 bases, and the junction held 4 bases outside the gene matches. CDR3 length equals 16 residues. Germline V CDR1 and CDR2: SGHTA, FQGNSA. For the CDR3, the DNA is TGTGCCAGCAGCTTAGTCGGGACAGGGCATAATGAAAAACTGTTTTTT. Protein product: CASSLVGTGHNEKLFF.

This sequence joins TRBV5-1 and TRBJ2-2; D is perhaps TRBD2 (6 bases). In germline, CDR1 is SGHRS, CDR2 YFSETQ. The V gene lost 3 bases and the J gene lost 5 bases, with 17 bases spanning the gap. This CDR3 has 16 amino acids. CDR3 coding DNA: TGCGCCAGCAGCTCCCCTCCGGGACTGGGGACCGGGGAGCTGTTTTTT. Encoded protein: CASSSPPGLGTGELFF.